The table lists the clone carrying this T cell receptor (beta chain) with a few counts. These data are taken from a study of control samples from healthy donors and cancer patients. CDR3 length: 17 residues. Germline CDR1 and CDR2: MNHEY and SVGEGT. Trimming pared 2 bases from V and 2 bases from J, leaving 19 bases between. Method: immunoSEQ multiplex PCR; TCRdb's copy keeps in-frame clones and lacks some. The profile covers over 85,000 clones, with around 90% appearing a single time and less than 10% taken by the ten largest. The chain links TRBV6-2 or TRBV6-3 to TRBJ2-7; D gene ambiguous. This TCR was recovered from a woman aged 45-65 years with colorectal cancer. Input material: PBMCs. The CDR3 bases are TGTGCCAGCAGTTACCGCTCGGTGTTCGCGCCCCCCTACGAGCAGTACGTC. Encoded protein: CASSYRSVFAPPYEQYV.